The rows below give T cell receptor beta chains drawn from one sample of a study of T cells after yellow fever vaccination. Each CDR3 protein gets one entry after TCRdb re-called the 5' RACE reads with MiXCR. The table has about 350,000 distinct CDR3 sequences, approximately 4% seen once. This specimen was PBMCs, taken 5 days after the yellow fever booster vaccination. The receptors were gathered from a man aged 18 to 35 who received the YFV17D yellow fever vaccine. Both conserved end residues are part of each CDR3. A D gene is named only where the DNA matches it firmly. Size is stated for part of the rows, as once, few or many counts, or as a class when the clone is expanded.

TRBD2,TRBV12-3/TRBV12-4,many,TRBJ2-3,CASSPSGGADTQYF,TGTGCCAGCAGCCCTAGCGGGGGGGCAGATACGCAGTATTTT
.,TRBV2,.,TRBJ1-2,CASRGLNYGYTF,TGTGCCAGCAGGGGACTCAACTATGGCTACACCTTC
.,TRBV19,.,TRBJ1-5,CASSIEQGPAQPQHF,TGTGCCAGTAGTATTGAGCAGGGACCCGCTCAGCCCCAGCATTTT
.,TRBV5-1,few,TRBJ1-3,CASSPSEQYSGNTIYF,TGCGCCAGCAGCCCCTCGGAACAATACTCTGGAAACACCATATATTTT
TRBD2,TRBV5-1,many,TRBJ2-5,CASTRGGADTRETQYF,TGCGCCAGCACGCGGGGGGGGGCCGACACCAGGGAGACCCAGTACTTC
.,TRBV3-1,.,TRBJ1-5,CASSHAVGPQHF,TGTGCCAGCAGCCACGCTGTCGGGCCCCAGCATTTT
TRBD1,TRBV9,few,TRBJ1-2,CASTQGGNYGYTF,TGTGCCAGCACCCAGGGGGGCAACTATGGCTACACCTTC
.,TRBV5-4,few,TRBJ2-3,CASSAVLARATDTQYF,TGTGCCAGCAGCGCGGTACTAGCTCGGGCCACAGATACGCAGTATTTT
.,TRBV4-1,few,TRBJ2-6,CASSQDGVSGANVLTF,TGCGCCAGCAGCCAAGATGGCGTCTCTGGGGCCAACGTCCTGACTTTC
TRBD2,TRBV7-2,few,TRBJ2-3,CASSPGLAGDTQYF,TGTGCCAGCAGCCCGGGACTAGCGGGAGATACGCAGTATTTT
.,TRBV5-1,.,TRBJ2-5,CASSLEMPDSETQYF,TGCGCCAGCAGCCTGGAGATGCCAGACTCTGAGACCCAGTACTTC
.,TRBV7-9,.,TRBJ2-5,CASSLQESLSQTQYF,TGTGCCAGCAGCTTACAGGAGAGCCTGTCACAGACCCAGTACTTC
TRBD1,TRBV5-1,.,TRBJ2-5,CASRRTGTVPETQYF,TGCGCCAGCAGACGGACAGGGACGGTTCCAGAGACCCAGTACTTC
TRBD1,TRBV6-2/TRBV6-3,.,TRBJ1-2,CASRAPGQGTMGLYGYTF,TGTGCCAGCAGAGCGCCGGGACAGGGGACAATGGGGCTATATGGCTACACCTTC
TRBD2,TRBV11-2,many,TRBJ2-3,CASSVLAAGTTTDTQYF,TGTGCCAGCAGCGTCCTAGCGGCGGGCACCACCACAGATACGCAGTATTTT
TRBD1,TRBV29-1,few,TRBJ2-5,CSVTRQGMETQYF,TGCAGCGTTACTCGACAGGGGATGGAGACCCAGTACTTC
TRBD1,TRBV20-1,many,TRBJ1-2,CSASPGTGNYGYTF,TGCAGTGCTAGTCCCGGGACAGGGAACTATGGCTACACCTTC
.,TRBV12-3/TRBV12-4,few,TRBJ1-4,CATGRSEKLFF,TGTGCCACGGGGCGGAGTGAAAAACTGTTTTTT
TRBD1,TRBV6-5,.,TRBJ1-5,CASGTGGRSNQPQHF,TGTGCCAGCGGTACAGGGGGCAGGAGCAATCAGCCCCAGCATTTT
.,TRBV4-1,few,TRBJ2-5,CASSQDRFGVAQETQYF,TGCGCCAGCAGCCAAGATCGATTCGGGGTGGCCCAAGAGACCCAGTACTTC
.,TRBV5-1,many,TRBJ1-1,CASKLGSAGAEAFF,TGCGCCAGCAAATTAGGGAGCGCGGGCGCTGAAGCTTTCTTT
.,TRBV5-6,few,TRBJ2-5,CASSLFATAAGTQYF,TGTGCCAGCAGCTTGTTCGCGACAGCCGCAGGGACCCAGTACTTC
TRBD2,TRBV5-1,few,TRBJ2-5,CASSSGIVAGGQETQYF,TGCGCCAGCAGCTCGGGGATAGTAGCGGGGGGACAAGAGACCCAGTACTTC
.,TRBV9,few,TRBJ2-7,CASSAWGSGEQYF,TGTGCCAGCAGCGCCTGGGGTAGCGGCGAGCAGTACTTC